These 8 T cell receptor beta chains were all obtained from the same sample, sequenced in a study of cytomegalovirus exposure and HLA in healthy donors. Data came from immunoSEQ multiplex PCR; TCRdb stores just in-frame clones and leaves some out. This table holds 150,000 or so clones, around nine tenths found once. Specimen: PBMCs. These receptors were obtained from a woman under 30 in good health and CMV-seropositive.

The chain uses TRBV4-1 and TRBJ1-4; TRBD1 is a possible D gene (5 bases). The germline CDR1 and CDR2 sequences are MGHRA and YSYEKL. This CDR3 has 15 amino acids. V lost 1 base and J lost 3, with 9 bases in between. The CDR3 protein is CASSQAGVANEKLFF. The CDR3 region has the DNA TGCGCCAGCAGCCAAGCGGGGGTCGCTAATGAAAAACTGTTTTTT.

V is TRBV10-3 and J is TRBJ1-1; a weak D match, TRBD1 (6 bases). Germline CDR1 reads ENHRY; CDR2 reads SYGVKD. V dropped 1 base and J dropped 4 bases, with 10 bases sitting between them. The CDR3 has 14 amino acids. The CDR3 region is CAISEWQGTTEAFF. The CDR3 nucleotides are TGTGCCATCAGTGAGTGGCAGGGGACCACTGAAGCTTTCTTT.

V and J are TRBV19 and TRBJ1-4; possible D gene TRBD1, 5 bases. Germline V lookup: CDR1 LNHDA, CDR2 SQIVND (reference sequence). This CDR3 is 14 amino acids long. Trimming took off 5 bases at V and 4 bases at J, with 11 bases between the two ends. The CDR3 here is CASSRGHVNEKLFF. The CDR3 DNA reads as TGTGCCAGTAGTCGTGGACACGTTAATGAAAAACTGTTTTTT.

The DNA for the CDR3 is TGTGCCACCAGCAGAGTGGGACAAACCTACGAGCAGTACTTC. This translates into CATSRVGQTYEQYF. The V gene is TRBV15, the J gene TRBJ2-7; perhaps TRBD1 as D (6 bases). In germline, CDR1 is LNHNV, CDR2 YYDKDF (reference sequence). The CDR3 sequence is 14 residues long. V was trimmed by 1 base and J by 2 bases, leaving 9 bases between them.

The V and J genes are TRBV9 and TRBJ2-4, with a weak D call TRBD2 (6 bases). Trimming removed 4 bases from V and 6 bases from J, with 14 bases in between. Looked up from germline, CDR1 is SGDLS and CDR2 is YYNGEE. The CDR3 sequence is 14 residues long. This CDR3 is CASSPRESGNIQYF. In DNA, the CDR3 is TGTGCCAGCAGCCCCCGGGAGAGTGGAAACATTCAGTACTTC. The full variable domain, its missing parts supplied by reference TRBV9 and TRBJ2-4, is DSGVTQTPKHLITATGQRVTLRCSPRSGDLSVYWYQQSLDQGLQFLIQYYNGEERAKGNILERFSAQQFPDLHSELNLSSLELGDSALYFCASSPRESGNIQYFGAGTRLSVL.

This chain uses TRBV5-1 with TRBJ1-4; 8 bases align to TRBD1. The germline gives CDR1 SGHRS, CDR2 YFSETQ. The CDR3 spans 16 residues. V lost 0 bases and J lost 6; bases outside the gene matches: 7. CDR3 protein: CASSLATGGGYEKLFF. CDR3 DNA: TGCGCCAGCAGCTTGGCCACAGGGGGTGGTTATGAAAAACTGTTTTTT.

The chain employs TRBV6-5 and TRBJ2-7; perhaps TRBD1 as D (5 bases). Looked up from germline, CDR1 is MNHEY and CDR2 is SVGAGI. The CDR3 is 14 residues long. V was pared by 5 bases and J by 1 base, with 12 bases between. The CDR3 loop reads CASSRTQNSYEQYF. The CDR3 DNA sequence: TGTGCCAGCAGTCGGACACAAAATTCCTACGAGCAGTACTTC.

The V gene is TRBV4-1, the J gene TRBJ2-7; 7 bases fit TRBD2. CDR3 size: 18 residues. The germline CDR1 and CDR2 sequences are MGHRA and YSYEKL. The trim removed 0 bases at V and 1 base at J, leaving 12 bases unmatched. CDR3 DNA sequence: TGCGCCAGCAGCCAAGATCCCCAACTAGCGTTTTTTTCCTACGAGCAGTACTTC. Protein product: CASSQDPQLAFFSYEQYF.